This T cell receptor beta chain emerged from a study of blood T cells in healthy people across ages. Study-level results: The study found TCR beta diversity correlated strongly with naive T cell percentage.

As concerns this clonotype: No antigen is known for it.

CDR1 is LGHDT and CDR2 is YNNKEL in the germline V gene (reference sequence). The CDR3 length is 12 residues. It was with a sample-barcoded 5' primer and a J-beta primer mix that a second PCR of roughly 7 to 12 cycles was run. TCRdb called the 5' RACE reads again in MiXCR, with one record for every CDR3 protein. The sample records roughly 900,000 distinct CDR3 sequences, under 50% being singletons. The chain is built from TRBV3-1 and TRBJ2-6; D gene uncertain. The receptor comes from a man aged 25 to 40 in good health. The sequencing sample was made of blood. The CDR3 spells CTTRSGANVLTF. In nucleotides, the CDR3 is TGTACCACGCGCTCTGGGGCCAACGTCCTGACTTTC.